The TCR beta chain described here comes from a study of sequential checkpoint blockade in melanoma. Study in general: Maintenance nivolumab came after either treatment sequence. Matched biopsies came pretreatment and at week 13 for approximately 22 patients.

Assay used: immunoSEQ multiplex PCR; TCRdb lists only in-frame clones, some missing. The table lists about 6,100 clones, roughly a quarter of them singletons. Trimming took 4 bases from V and 0 from J, leaving 7 bases between them. Germline CDR1 reads LNHDA; CDR2 reads SQIVND (reference sequence). CDR3 size: 14 residues. The study, taken as a whole, reports: Mutational load did not correlate with tumor T-cell fraction or clonality. About 30 times likelier clinical benefit followed increased tumor T-cell fraction and clonality.

Treatment reported: randomized to nivolumab then ipilimumab (arm A) or the reverse (arm B). To note about this clone: Its specificity is unknown.

Sample: tumor tissue (inferred from file names), taken from a patient given nivolumab and ipilimumab in sequence. The rearrangement links TRBV19 to TRBJ2-4, with D possibly TRBD1 on 6 matching bases. This clonotype was obtained from a human donor with melanoma. The CDR3, as DNA: TGTGCCAGTAGTAGGGACATAGCCAAAAACATTCAGTACTTC. Translating it yields CASSRDIAKNIQYF. Looking up the rest from reference TRBV19 and TRBJ2-4 gives the full variable domain: DGGITQSPKYLFRKEGQNVTLSCEQNLNHDAMYWYRQDPGQGLRLIYYSQIVNDFQKGDIAEGYSVSREKKESFPLTVTSAQKNPTAFYLCASSRDIAKNIQYFGAGTRLSVL.